These 13 T cell receptor beta chains share one sample of origin, sequenced in a study of control samples from healthy donors and cancer patients. Profiling relied on immunoSEQ multiplex PCR, and the TCRdb table lists in-frame clones only, not all of them. The profile shows 120,000 to 150,000 clones, roughly 93% of them singletons. Sequencing was done on a sample of blood. These receptor sequences come from a man aged 18 to 29 in good health.

V usage is TRBV10-2 and J usage is TRBJ1-3; a weak D match, TRBD1 (5 bases). There are 16 residues in the CDR3. The V gene's germline CDR1 is WSHSY and CDR2 SAAADI. Trimming removed 9 bases from V and 4 bases from J, with 22 bases in between. CDR3 amino acids: CASRGGAGTVGNTIYF. In nucleotides, the CDR3 is TGCGCCAGTCGTGGAGGGGCCGGGACCGTCGGAAACACCATATATTTT.

This chain uses TRBV28 with TRBJ2-7; D remains ambiguous. CDR1 MDHEN and CDR2 SYDVKM come from the germline V gene. The CDR3 has 13 residues. Deletions cut 3 bases from V and 0 bases from J, with 6 bases between. Here the CDR3 reads CASSFGSSYEQYF. DNA for the CDR3: TGTGCCAGCAGTTTCGGCAGCTCCTACGAGCAGTACTTC.

This chain links TRBV29-1 with TRBJ1-1; D remains ambiguous. Germline CDR1 and CDR2: SQVTM and ANQGSEA. The length of the CDR3 is 13 residues. V was trimmed by 4 bases and J by 1 base, leaving 10 bases between them. The chain's CDR3 is CSVVVAGNTEAFF. The CDR3 nucleotides are TGCAGCGTTGTTGTAGCCGGGAACACTGAAGCTTTCTTT.

The chain couples TRBV5-1 to TRBJ2-7; D is unclear. Germline V CDR1 and CDR2: SGHRS, YFSETQ. Trimming took 1 base from V and 6 from J, leaving 8 bases between them. CDR3 length: 12 amino acids. As DNA, the CDR3 is TGCGCCAGCAGCTTGCCAACCGCCGAGCAGTACTTC. Protein: CASSLPTAEQYF. The full variable domain, in which reference TRBV5-1 and TRBJ2-7 provide the parts outside the CDR3, is KAGVTQTPRYLIKTRGQQVTLSCSPISGHRSVSWYQQTPGQGLQFLFEYFSETQRNKGNFPGRFSGRQFSNSRSEMNVSTLELGDSALYLCASSLPTAEQYFGPGTRLTVT.

The V and J genes are TRBV16 and TRBJ1-5; 9 positions match TRBD1. The germline V gene has CDR1 KGHSY and CDR2 FQNENV. The CDR3 totals 15 residues. The J segment lost 3 bases and the V segment lost 5 bases, leaving 5 bases of the junction unmatched. The CDR3 nucleotides are TGTGCCAGCAGCGAAGGACAGGGGACCAATCAGCCCCAGCATTTT. This encodes CASSEGQGTNQPQHF.

The V gene is TRBV5-6, the J gene TRBJ2-5; D unclear. V shed 4 bases and J shed 0 bases, with 13 bases lying between them. The CDR3 has 15 amino acids. CDR1 is SGHDT and CDR2 is YYEEEE in the germline V gene. The CDR3 protein is CASSRAGRYQETQYF. For the CDR3, the DNA is TGTGCCAGCAGCCGTGCCGGACGGTACCAAGAGACCCAGTACTTC.

This rearrangement joins TRBV29-1 to TRBJ1-3, with D perhaps TRBD1 (6 bases). The CDR3 is 15 residues long. Trimming shortened V by 4 bases and J by 0 bases, and 13 bases separated the two germline ends. CDR1 is SQVTM, CDR2 ANQGSEA, per germline. CDR3 nucleotide sequence: TGCAGCGTTGCCCAACGGACAGTCTCTGGAAACACCATATATTTT. Translating it yields CSVAQRTVSGNTIYF.

The V and J genes are TRBV13 and TRBJ1-2; D perhaps matches TRBD1 (5 bases). Between the trimmed V and J ends, which lost 5 bases and 8 bases, there was a span of 21 bases. The CDR3 spans 15 residues. Germline CDR1 PRHDT, CDR2 FYEKMQ (reference sequence). CDR3 protein: CASSRLLQGLGGYTF. The CDR3 region has the DNA TGTGCCAGCAGCCGACTACTTCAGGGACTGGGAGGCTACACCTTC.

V and J are TRBV29-1 and TRBJ1-4; 7 bases align to TRBD1. The CDR3 loop spans 14 amino acids. The germline gives CDR1 SQVTM, CDR2 ANQGSEA. The J segment lost 5 bases and the V segment lost 4 bases, leaving 7 bases of the junction unmatched. The CDR3 coding sequence is TGCAGCGTTGTAACTCAGGGGGGGAATGAAAAACTGTTTTTT. Protein: CSVVTQGGNEKLFF. Together with reference TRBV29-1 and TRBJ1-4, the CDR3 gives the full variable domain: SAVISQKPSRDICQRGTSLTIQCQVDSQVTMMFWYRQQPGQSLTLIATANQGSEATYESGFVIDKFPISRPNLTFSTLTVSNMSPEDSSIYLCSVVTQGGNEKLFFGSGTQLSVL.

This chain links TRBV30 with TRBJ2-3; the D call may be TRBD1 or TRBD2 (5 bases each). The V end lost 7 bases, the J end lost 0 bases, and 17 bases lay between the germline ends. Germline lookup yields CDR1 GTSNPN and CDR2 SVGIG (reference sequence). The CDR3 totals 15 residues. The CDR3 here is CAFTRDGSSTDTQYF. The DNA for the CDR3 is TGTGCCTTCACAAGGGACGGATCTAGCACAGATACGCAGTATTTT.

The chain couples TRBV6-4 to TRBJ2-3; possibly TRBD2 for D (5 bases). V was shortened by 3 bases and J by 4 bases, with 11 bases between the two germline ends. The germline CDR1 and CDR2 sequences are MRHNA and SNTAGT. The CDR3 is made up of 14 amino acids. CDR3 bases: TGTGCCAGCAGTGAAGAGGGAGAAGCAGATACGCAGTATTTT. Its protein is CASSEEGEADTQYF.

The chain combines TRBV30 with TRBJ1-1, with D possibly being TRBD1 (5 bases). From germline, CDR1 is GTSNPN and CDR2 SVGIG (reference sequence). This CDR3 is 13 amino acids long. With 4 bases removed from V and 5 bases from J, the gap between germline ends came to 14 bases. The CDR3 here is CAWTKDMRTEAFF. The CDR3 coding sequence is TGTGCCTGGACAAAGGACATGAGAACTGAAGCTTTCTTT.

The J gene is TRBJ1-1, the V gene TRBV28; TRBD1 might be the D (6 bases). Trimming pared 4 bases from V and 4 bases from J, leaving 13 bases between. Germline V CDR1 and CDR2: MDHEN, SYDVKM. This CDR3 spans 14 amino acids. CDR3 in DNA: TGTGCCAGCAGTTCTATACAGGGTTTCACTGAAGCTTTCTTT. Translation: CASSSIQGFTEAFF.